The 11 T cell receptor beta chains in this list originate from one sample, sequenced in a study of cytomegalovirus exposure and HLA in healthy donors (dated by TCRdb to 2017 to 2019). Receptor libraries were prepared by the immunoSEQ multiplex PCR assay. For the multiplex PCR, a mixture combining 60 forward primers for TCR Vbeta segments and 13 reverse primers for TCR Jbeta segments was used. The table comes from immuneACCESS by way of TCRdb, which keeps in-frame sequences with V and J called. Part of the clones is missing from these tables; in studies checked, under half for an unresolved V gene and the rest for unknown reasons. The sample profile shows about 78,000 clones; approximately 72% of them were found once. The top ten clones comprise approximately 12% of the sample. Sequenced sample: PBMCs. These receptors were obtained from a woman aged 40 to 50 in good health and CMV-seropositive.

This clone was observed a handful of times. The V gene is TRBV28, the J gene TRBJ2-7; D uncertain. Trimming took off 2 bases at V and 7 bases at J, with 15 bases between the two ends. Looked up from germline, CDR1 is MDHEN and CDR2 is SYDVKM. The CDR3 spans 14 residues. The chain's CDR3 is CASSLIVISREQYF. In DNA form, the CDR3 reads TGTGCCAGCAGTTTAATCGTTATTTCGAGGGAGCAGTACTTC.

This CDR3 reads CASSFSGGSNTEAFF. The CDR3 DNA reads as TGTGCCAGCAGCTTCTCTGGGGGCTCGAACACTGAAGCTTTCTTT. This sequence joins TRBV7-2 and TRBJ1-1; possibly TRBD1 for D (6 bases). The length of the CDR3 is 15 residues. The V end was cut by 3 bases, the J end by 1 base, with 12 bases between. Germline V gene sequence: CDR1 SGHTA, CDR2 FQGNSA. Supplemented by reference TRBV7-2 and TRBJ1-1, the full variable domain reads GAGVSQSPSNKVTEKGKDVELRCDPISGHTALYWYRQSLGQGLEFLIYFQGNSAPDKSGLPSDRFSAERTGGSVSTLTIQRTQQEDSAVYLCASSFSGGSNTEAFFGQGTRLTVV.

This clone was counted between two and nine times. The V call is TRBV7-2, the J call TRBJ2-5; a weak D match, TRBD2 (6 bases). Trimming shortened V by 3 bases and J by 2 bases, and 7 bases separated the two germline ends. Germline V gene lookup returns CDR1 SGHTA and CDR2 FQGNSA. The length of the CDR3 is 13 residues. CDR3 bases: TGTGCCAGCAGCTTTCGGGGGCAAGAGACCCAGTACTTC. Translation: CASSFRGQETQYF.

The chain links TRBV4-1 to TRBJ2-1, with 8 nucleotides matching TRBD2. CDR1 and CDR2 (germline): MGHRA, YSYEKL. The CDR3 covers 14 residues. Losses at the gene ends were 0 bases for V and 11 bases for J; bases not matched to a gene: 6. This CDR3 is CASSQEGLAGKQFF. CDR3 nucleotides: TGCGCCAGCAGCCAAGAAGGACTAGCCGGTAAGCAGTTCTTC.

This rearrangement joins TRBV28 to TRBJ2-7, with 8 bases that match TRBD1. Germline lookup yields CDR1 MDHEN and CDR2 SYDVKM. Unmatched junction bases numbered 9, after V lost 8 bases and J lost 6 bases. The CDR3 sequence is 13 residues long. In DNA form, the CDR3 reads TGTGCCAGCCGACAATTGGACAGGGTCGAGCAGTACTTC. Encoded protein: CASRQLDRVEQYF.

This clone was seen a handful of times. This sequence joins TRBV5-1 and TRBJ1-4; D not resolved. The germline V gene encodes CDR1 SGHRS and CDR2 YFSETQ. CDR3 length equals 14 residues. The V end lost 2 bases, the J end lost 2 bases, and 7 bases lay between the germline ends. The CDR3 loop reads CASSFRGTNEKLFF. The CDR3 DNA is TGCGCCAGCAGCTTTCGGGGTACTAATGAAAAACTGTTTTTT. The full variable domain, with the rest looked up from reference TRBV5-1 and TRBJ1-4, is KAGVTQTPRYLIKTRGQQVTLSCSPISGHRSVSWYQQTPGQGLQFLFEYFSETQRNKGNFPGRFSGRQFSNSRSEMNVSTLELGDSALYLCASSFRGTNEKLFFGSGTQLSVL.

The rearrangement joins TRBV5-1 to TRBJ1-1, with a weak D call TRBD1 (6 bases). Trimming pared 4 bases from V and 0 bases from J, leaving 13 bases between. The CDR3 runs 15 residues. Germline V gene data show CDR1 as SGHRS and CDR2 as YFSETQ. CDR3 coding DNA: TGCGCCAGCAGCCCGGACAGCTACATGAACACTGAAGCTTTCTTT. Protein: CASSPDSYMNTEAFF. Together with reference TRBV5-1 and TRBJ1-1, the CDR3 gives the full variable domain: KAGVTQTPRYLIKTRGQQVTLSCSPISGHRSVSWYQQTPGQGLQFLFEYFSETQRNKGNFPGRFSGRQFSNSRSEMNVSTLELGDSALYLCASSPDSYMNTEAFFGQGTRLTVV.

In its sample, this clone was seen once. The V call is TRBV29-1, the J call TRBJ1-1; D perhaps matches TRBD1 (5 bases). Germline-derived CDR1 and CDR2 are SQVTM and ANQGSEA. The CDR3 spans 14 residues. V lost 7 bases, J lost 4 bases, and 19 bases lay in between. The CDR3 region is CSAGELTVSTEAFF. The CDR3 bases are TGCAGCGCCGGTGAACTGACAGTATCCACTGAAGCTTTCTTT.

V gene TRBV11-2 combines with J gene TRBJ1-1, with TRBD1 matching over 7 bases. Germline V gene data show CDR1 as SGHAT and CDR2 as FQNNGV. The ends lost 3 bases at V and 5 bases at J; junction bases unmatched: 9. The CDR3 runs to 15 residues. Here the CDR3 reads CASSFDRVMSTEAFF. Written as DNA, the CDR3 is TGTGCCAGCAGCTTTGACAGGGTGATGTCAACTGAAGCTTTCTTT. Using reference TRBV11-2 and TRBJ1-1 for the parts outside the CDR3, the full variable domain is EAGVAQSPRYKIIEKRQSVAFWCNPISGHATLYWYQQILGQGPKLLIQFQNNGVVDDSQLPKDRFSAERLKGVDSTLKIQPAKLEDSAVYLCASSFDRVMSTEAFFGQGTRLTVV.

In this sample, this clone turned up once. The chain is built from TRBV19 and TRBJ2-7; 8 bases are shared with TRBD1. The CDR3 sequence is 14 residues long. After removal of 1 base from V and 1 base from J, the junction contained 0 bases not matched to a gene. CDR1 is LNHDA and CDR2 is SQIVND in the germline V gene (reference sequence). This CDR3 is CASSIGTGSYEQYF. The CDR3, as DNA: TGTGCCAGTAGTATAGGGACAGGGTCCTACGAGCAGTACTTC.

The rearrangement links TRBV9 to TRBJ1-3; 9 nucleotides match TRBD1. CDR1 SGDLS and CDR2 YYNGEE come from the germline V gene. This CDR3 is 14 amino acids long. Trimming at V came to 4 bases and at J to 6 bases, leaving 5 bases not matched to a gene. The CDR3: CASSPRQGENTIYF. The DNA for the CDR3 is TGTGCCAGCAGCCCCAGACAGGGGGAAAACACCATATATTTT.